Listed here is a single TCR beta chain. This record belongs to a study of long-term antiretroviral therapy in people with HIV. Germline CDR1 and CDR2: MNHEY and SVGAGI. The CDR3 consists of 13 residues. V trimming: 2 bases; J trimming: 8 bases; junction bases outside the gene matches: 3. Version v3.0 of the immunoSEQ assay was performed at survey level. For each individual sample, sequencing targeted about 35,000-50,000 T-cell genomes. Assay: immunoSEQ multiplex PCR; the TCRdb copy retains only in-frame clones and omits some. The sample carries 15,000 to 20,000 clones, more than 75% recorded once. The chain carries TRBV6-5 and TRBJ1-2, with 9 bases fitting TRBD1. The sample in question was unsorted PBMCs, obtained 6.9 years after starting antiretroviral therapy. The clonotype comes from a man aged 50-59 years with HIV. CDR3 nucleotides: TGTGCCAGCAGTTACAGGGACAGGGACGGCTACACCTTC. Translating it yields CASSYRDRDGYTF.